This TCR beta chain was sequenced in a study of vaccination and CD4 T cells after COVID-19. In the study overall: The cells in question were stimulated using overlapping spike peptides derived from SARS-CoV-2, HCoV-NL63, HCoV-OC43 and HCoV-229E. General observations from the study: There was no significant change from 21 to 38 median reactive clonotypes.

As to treatment: roughly nine-day PBMC culture with coronavirus spike peptide pools or control peptides (ViraFEST assay). With fresh IL-2 medium, half the medium was replaced on days 3 and 7. This clonotype showed up just a few times. Its antigen is unidentified. Germline V gene sequence: CDR1 MNHEY, CDR2 SMNVEV (reference sequence). This CDR3 has 14 amino acids. Trimming shortened V by 8 bases and J by 4 bases, and 14 bases separated the two germline ends. Sequenced with the Oncomine TCR Beta short-read assay was DNA taken from cultured CD4+ T cells. TCRdb reprocessed the PCR reads with MiXCR, giving one entry per CDR3 protein. The sample holds about 7,600 distinct CDR3 sequences; approximately 22% are singletons and the top ten take about 22%.

The sample in question was CD4+ T cells from blood, cultured in vitro, obtained after SARS-CoV-2 vaccination. This receptor was taken from a human donor who had recovered from COVID-19. The chain joins TRBV27 to TRBJ2-2; TRBD1 is a possible D gene (6 bases). CDR3 sequence: CASRGQPGTGELFF. Here the CDR3 DNA reads TGTGCCAGCCGTGGACAGCCGGGCACCGGGGAGCTGTTTTTT.